These 8 T cell receptor beta chains were all obtained from the same sample, sequenced in a study of early T cells in non-severe SARS-CoV-2 infection (dated by TCRdb to the early 2020s). The library was obtained by 5' RACE. The sample was run on a NextSeq 500. In-frame beta chains were kept once TCRdb had trimmed the public reads at Q25 with fastp and called clones with MiXCR. Every entry covers one CDR3 protein and lists the most common genes and DNA from its rows. The sample table holds about 50,000 distinct CDR3 sequences, of which approximately 8.5% were seen once. Clones ranked in the top ten supply 14% to 15% of the sample. Sequencing used whole blood. These receptors all come from an adult who was a healthcare worker with PCR-confirmed SARS-CoV-2 infection or an uninfected control (not recorded which).

This clonotype was seen many times. The rearrangement uses TRBV7-9 and TRBJ2-7; 12 bases align to TRBD1. Germline loops: CDR1 SEHNR, CDR2 FQNEAQ (reference sequence). The junction had 4 bases not matched to a gene; V was cut back by 5 bases and J by 2 bases. CDR3 length: 15 amino acids. The CDR3 here is CASSPGQGATYEQYF. CDR3 bases: TGTGCCAGCAGCCCGGGACAGGGGGCAACCTACGAGCAGTACTTC.

This clonotype has ten or more counts. The chain is built from TRBV28 and TRBJ2-3; a possible D gene is TRBD1 (6 bases). Trimming stripped 4 bases from V and 2 bases from J, with 10 bases between. Germline lookup yields CDR1 MDHEN and CDR2 SYDVKM. CDR3 length: 14 residues. Written as DNA, the CDR3 is TGTGCCAGCAGTTATACAGGGTACACAGATACGCAGTATTTT. Its protein product is CASSYTGYTDTQYF.

This clonotype was seen ten or more times. The rearrangement uses TRBV29-1 and TRBJ1-6; D is perhaps TRBD1 (5 bases). Germline V gene sequence: CDR1 SQVTM, CDR2 ANQGSEA. Trimming took 3 bases from V and 8 from J, leaving 5 bases between them. This CDR3 contains 11 residues. The CDR3 bases are TGCAGCGTTGACAGGGATTCACCCCTCCACTTT. Protein: CSVDRDSPLHF.

V gene TRBV4-3 combines with J gene TRBJ1-4, with a tentative D call TRBD1 (5 bases). The CDR3 consists of 15 residues. The germline V gene encodes CDR1 LGHNA and CDR2 YSLEER. Trimming left V 3 bases short and J 7 bases short, with 15 bases between. The CDR3 bases are TGCGCCAGCAGCCAGGGGCGAATTGGGGGTGAAAAACTGTTTTTT. Protein sequence: CASSQGRIGGEKLFF.

For this clonotype: Sequence at one end of the junction differs from germline and may be a read error. CDR3 in amino acids: CVSTPPPGQGAYNEQFF. CDR3 DNA sequence: TGTGTCAGTACCCCCCCCCCAGGCCAGGGAGCCTACAATGAGCAGTTCTTC. This chain joins TRBV19 and TRBJ2-1; D may correspond to TRBD1 or TRBD2 (5 bases each). The CDR3 loop spans 17 amino acids. Looked up from germline, CDR1 is LNHDA and CDR2 is SQIVND (reference sequence).

This clonotype showed up just a few times. The CDR3 region is CASRSTRDEQFF. The DNA for the CDR3 is TGTGCCAGCAGATCGACTAGAGATGAGCAGTTCTTC. V gene TRBV28 combines with J gene TRBJ2-1, with D perhaps TRBD2 (6 bases). CDR3 size: 12 residues. V gave up 6 bases and J gave up 8 bases, with 11 bases separating them. Germline CDR1 MDHEN, CDR2 SYDVKM. The entire variable domain, with the rest obtained from reference TRBV28 and TRBJ2-1, is as follows: DVKVTQSSRYLVKRTGEKVFLECVQDMDHENMFWYRQDPGLGLRLIYFSYDVKMKEKGDIPEGYSVSREKKERFSLILESASTNQTSMYLCASRSTRDEQFFGPGTRLTVL.

This clonotype was detected many times. This rearrangement joins TRBV30 to TRBJ2-6; D call uncertain. Germline V gene sequence: CDR1 GTSNPN, CDR2 SVGIG (reference sequence). The CDR3 consists of 14 residues. With 5 bases removed from V and 4 bases from J, the gap between germline ends came to 12 bases. This chain's CDR3 is CAWEVGSGANVLTF. The DNA for the CDR3 is TGTGCCTGGGAGGTGGGTTCCGGGGCCAACGTCCTGACTTTC.

The genes are TRBV7-2 and TRBJ2-5; 7 positions agree with TRBD1. J gave up 5 bases and V 5 bases, and 8 bases lay outside the gene matches. Germline values: CDR1 SGHTA, CDR2 FQGNSA. The CDR3 runs to 14 residues. The CDR3: CASSLGTAVETQYF. The DNA for the CDR3 is TGTGCCAGCAGCCTAGGGACAGCGGTGGAGACCCAGTACTTC.